The rows below give T cell receptor beta chains drawn from one sample of a study of identical twins. TCRdb ran MiXCR on the 5' RACE reads and lists one entry per CDR3 protein. The table has 1.5 million to 2 million distinct CDR3 sequences, about 30% seen once. Specimen: cord blood. Source of these receptors: a newborn girl in good health. CDR3s include the opening cysteine and the closing phenylalanine or tryptophan. D genes are given only for firm matches. Where a row states a size, it is once, few, many or the class of an expanded clone; other rows omit it.

abundance	v_gene	j_gene	d_gene	CDR3aa	CDR3nt
.	TRBV4-1	TRBJ2-1	.	CASSQRVALGADNEQFF	TGCGCCAGCAGCCAACGAGTAGCTCTTGGAGCGGACAATGAGCAGTTCTTC
.	TRBV11-2	TRBJ1-5	.	CASSGSGGRRHF	TGTGCCAGCAGCGGTAGTGGCGGCAGGAGGCATTTT
.	TRBV6-6	TRBJ2-7	.	CASSYWDGYEQYF	TGTGCCAGCAGTTACTGGGACGGCTACGAGCAGTACTTC
.	TRBV5-1	TRBJ2-5	TRBD1	CASSLVGDRQETQYF	TGCGCCAGCAGCTTGGTGGGGGACAGGCAAGAGACCCAGTACTTC
many	TRBV5-1	TRBJ2-1	TRBD2	CASSFRTRNEQFF	TGCGCCAGCAGCTTTCGGACTAGGAATGAGCAGTTCTTC
few	TRBV5-1	TRBJ2-3	TRBD2	CASSLPSGGATDTQYF	TGCGCCAGCAGCTTGCCCAGCGGGGGGGCCACAGATACGCAGTATTTT
few	TRBV18	TRBJ1-2	TRBD1	CASSSKTGANYGYTF	TGTGCCAGCTCATCTAAGACAGGGGCTAACTATGGCTACACCTTC
few	TRBV28	TRBJ2-4	.	CASSSPSTNIQYF	TGTGCCAGCAGTTCCCCGTCGACTAACATTCAGTACTTC
.	TRBV4-2	TRBJ2-7	.	CASSQALGGPASSYNEQYF	TGTGCCAGCAGCCAAGCTTTAGGGGGACCAGCATCCTCCTACAATGAGCAGTACTTC
.	TRBV20-1	TRBJ2-7	TRBD1	CSESRGPSYEQYF	TGCAGTGAGAGCAGGGGGCCGTCCTACGAGCAGTACTTC
few	TRBV2	TRBJ2-7	.	CASSEAPGSSYNEQYF	TGTGCCAGCAGTGAAGCGCCAGGGAGCTCCTACAATGAGCAGTACTTC
.	TRBV5-1	TRBJ2-1	.	CASSSLGRYNEQFF	TGCGCCAGCAGCTCCCTTGGCCGATACAATGAGCAGTTCTTC
few	TRBV18	TRBJ2-3	TRBD1	CASSLGRGLSTDTQYF	TGTGCCAGCTCACTCGGCAGGGGGCTCAGCACAGATACGCAGTATTTT
few	TRBV12-3/TRBV12-4	TRBJ2-2	TRBD2	CASILDGTSRAGELFF	TGTGCTAGCATCCTGGACGGGACTAGTCGGGCCGGGGAGCTGTTTTTT
.	TRBV12-3/TRBV12-4	TRBJ2-5	.	CASSLGSDPERETQYF	TGTGCCAGCAGTTTGGGCTCGGATCCGGAGAGAGAGACCCAGTACTTC
.	TRBV4-2	TRBJ1-2	.	CASNQGGTKYGYTF	TGTGCCAGCAATCAAGGGGGGACGAAGTATGGCTACACCTTC
.	TRBV12-3/TRBV12-4	TRBJ2-7	.	CASRPGRGSYEQYF	TGTGCCAGCAGACCAGGGAGAGGCTCTTACGAGCAGTACTTC
few	TRBV25-1	TRBJ2-3	TRBD1	CASSESDRRTDTQYF	TGTGCCAGCAGTGAATCGGACAGGCGAACAGATACGCAGTATTTT
few	TRBV18	TRBJ2-1	TRBD2	CASSPPAGGRNEQFF	TGTGCCAGCTCACCACCGGCGGGAGGACGCAATGAGCAGTTCTTC
.	TRBV28	TRBJ2-7	TRBD1	CASSMTGTGGYEQYF	TGTGCCAGCAGTATGACCGGGACAGGGGGTTACGAGCAGTACTTC
.	TRBV7-2	TRBJ2-1	TRBD2	CASSLGGLAGVVHEQFF	TGTGCCAGCAGCTTAGGGGGACTAGCGGGAGTAGTCCATGAGCAGTTCTTC
.	TRBV7-8	TRBJ2-1	.	CASSLDWLEQFF	TGTGCCAGCAGCTTAGACTGGCTTGAGCAGTTCTTC
few	TRBV24-1	TRBJ1-2	.	CATSVGSGYTF	TGTGCCACCAGTGTCGGGTCTGGCTACACCTTC
.	TRBV20-1	TRBJ1-5	.	CSAHPGPPQPQHF	TGCAGTGCGCACCCGGGACCGCCCCAGCCCCAGCATTTT
few	TRBV6-5	TRBJ2-5	.	CASSYKRLRDQETQYF	TGTGCCAGCAGTTACAAGAGACTAAGGGACCAAGAGACCCAGTACTTC
.	TRBV19	TRBJ2-7	TRBD1	CATSKGTAYYEQYF	TGTGCCACCTCAAAGGGGACAGCTTACTACGAGCAGTACTTC